This T cell receptor beta chain appears in the sequencing data of a study of blood T cell repertoires in COVID-19. Study-level information: Sites in the United States, Italy and Spain provided acute and convalescent COVID-19 samples. Sample material is recorded as cDNA or gDNA derived from T cells, B-cell-depleted T cells, or PBMCs.

Original processing methods: Amplification from reference gene primers served as the basis for estimated nucleated cell counts. Measured with immunoSEQ multiplex PCR; TCRdb has only the in-frame clones, and not every one. The D gene and trimming were derived from the DNA, and the V and J assignments and clone size from that table. The profile shows tens of thousands of clones, roughly 80% of them singletons. The germline gives CDR1 SQVTM, CDR2 ANQGSEA. This CDR3 has 13 amino acids. Trimming removed 5 bases from V and 2 bases from J, with 11 bases in between. The sample was peripheral blood. The clonotype was recovered from a man in his 70s with acute or convalescent COVID-19. This chain joins TRBV29-1 and TRBJ2-3; D is uncertain. The CDR3 loop reads CSVRRQFTDTQYF. CDR3 in DNA: TGCAGCGTTCGCAGACAATTCACAGATACGCAGTATTTT.